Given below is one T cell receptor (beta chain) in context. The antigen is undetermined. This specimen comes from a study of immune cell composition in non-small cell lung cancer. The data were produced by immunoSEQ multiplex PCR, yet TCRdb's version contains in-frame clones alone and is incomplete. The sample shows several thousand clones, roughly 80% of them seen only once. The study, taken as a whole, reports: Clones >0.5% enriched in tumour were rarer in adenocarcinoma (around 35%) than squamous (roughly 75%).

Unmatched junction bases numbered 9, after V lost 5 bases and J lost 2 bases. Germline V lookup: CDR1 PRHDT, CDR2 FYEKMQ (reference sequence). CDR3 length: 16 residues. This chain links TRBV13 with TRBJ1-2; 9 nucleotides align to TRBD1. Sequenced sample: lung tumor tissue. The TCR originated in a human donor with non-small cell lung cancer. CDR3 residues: CASSPSWDRANYGYTF. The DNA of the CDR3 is TGTGCCAGCAGCCCTAGCTGGGACAGGGCAAACTATGGCTACACCTTC.